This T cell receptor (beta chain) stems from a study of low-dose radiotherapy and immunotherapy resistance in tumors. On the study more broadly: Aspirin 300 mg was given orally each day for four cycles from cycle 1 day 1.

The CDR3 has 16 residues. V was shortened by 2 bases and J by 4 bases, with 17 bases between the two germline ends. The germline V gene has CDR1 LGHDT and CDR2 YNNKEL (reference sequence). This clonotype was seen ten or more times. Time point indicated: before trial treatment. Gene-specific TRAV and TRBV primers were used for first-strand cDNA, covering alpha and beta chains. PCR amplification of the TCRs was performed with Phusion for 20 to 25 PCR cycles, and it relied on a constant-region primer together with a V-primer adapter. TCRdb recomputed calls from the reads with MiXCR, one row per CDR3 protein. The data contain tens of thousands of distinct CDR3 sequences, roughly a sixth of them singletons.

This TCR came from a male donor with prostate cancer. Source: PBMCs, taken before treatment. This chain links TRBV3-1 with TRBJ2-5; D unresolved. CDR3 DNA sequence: TGTGCCAGCAGCCAATCTGGGTCGAGGCCGTTAGAGACCCAGTACTTC. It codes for CASSQSGSRPLETQYF.